The sample holds a few counts of the clone carrying this T cell receptor (beta chain). What it binds is unknown. With a J-beta primer mix and a sample-barcoded 5' primer, a second PCR ran about 7 to 12 cycles. Every cDNA molecule carried a tag from a template-switch adaptor bearing 12 random nucleotides. TCRdb itself ran the 5' RACE reads through MiXCR, one entry per CDR3 protein. The data show around 1.1 million distinct CDR3 sequences, around two fifths seen once. This specimen belongs to a study of blood T cells in healthy people across ages. General study points: Roughly linearly, TCR beta diversity per million T cells fell as age increased.

V was clipped by 4 bases and J by 2 bases; unmatched bases: 10. CDR3 length equals 16 residues. CDR1 is SQVTM and CDR2 is ANQGSEA in the germline V gene. Drawing of peripheral blood yielded about 9.8 milliliters from each donor. The sequenced sample consisted of blood. The clonotype comes from a man aged 18-30 years in good health. V is TRBV29-1 and J is TRBJ2-7; 11 bases fit TRBD1. The CDR3 loop reads CSVGLLRDRGTYEQYF. The CDR3 bases are TGCAGCGTTGGGCTCCTCCGGGACAGGGGGACCTACGAGCAGTACTTC.